Following are 11 T cell receptor beta chains from one sample sequenced in a study of blood T cells in healthy people across ages. Primers used in a second PCR of roughly 6 to 12 cycles were a sample-barcoded 5' primer and a J-beta primer mix. TCRdb itself ran the 5' RACE reads through MiXCR, one entry per CDR3 protein. The sample shows about 1.4 million distinct CDR3 sequences, approximately 60% of them seen only once. Source material: blood. Every receptor here comes from a man younger than 35 in good health.

This clonotype turned up a few times. The V and J genes are TRBV20-1 and TRBJ1-5; tentative D call: TRBD1 (6 bases). The CDR3 is made up of 14 amino acids. Trimming stripped 5 bases from V and 3 bases from J, with 14 bases between. CDR1 and CDR2 from the germline V gene are DFQATT and SNEGSKA (reference sequence). Here the CDR3 DNA reads TGCAGTGCTTTTCTACAGGGATACAATCAGCCCCAGCATTTT. Translating gives CSAFLQGYNQPQHF.

The genes are TRBV6-4 and TRBJ2-1; TRBD2 matches at 7 bases. This CDR3 spans 14 amino acids. V lost 10 bases and J lost 4; bases outside the gene matches: 10. Germline loops: CDR1 MRHNA, CDR2 SNTAGT. CDR3 bases: TGTGCCATGCGCGGGGGTCCCGGGTACAATGAGCAGTTCTTC. It translates to CAMRGGPGYNEQFF.

This sequence joins TRBV10-3 and TRBJ2-7, with TRBD1 matching over 7 bases. Germline V lookup: CDR1 ENHRY, CDR2 SYGVKD. V lost 6 bases, J lost 4 bases, and 6 bases stayed unmatched. This CDR3 has 13 residues. DNA of the CDR3: TGTGCCATCAGCGGGACAGTTCAATACGAGCAGTACTTC. This codes for CAISGTVQYEQYF.

The chain couples TRBV7-9 to TRBJ1-1, with D uncertain. Per the germline V gene, CDR1 is SEHNR and CDR2 is FQNEAQ (reference sequence). V was clipped by 6 bases and J by 4 bases, with 12 bases between them. This CDR3 is built from 13 residues. The CDR3 DNA reads as TGTGCCAGCAGTCCCCATCCGAGCACTGAAGCTTTCTTT. Translating gives CASSPHPSTEAFF.

This clonotype appeared once. A much larger clone differs by one base, so this may be a read error. The chain joins TRBV7-6 to TRBJ2-5; 7 nucleotides agree with TRBD1. TRBJ2-7 explains the end of the DNA better; the J call may be wrong. The CDR3 loop spans 14 amino acids. The germline V gene encodes CDR1 SGHVS and CDR2 FNYEAQ. CDR3 bases: TGTGCCAGCAGCTCCCGGGACAGTGGCTACGAGCAGTACTTC. Translating it yields CASSSRDSGYEQYF.

J is TRBJ2-5 and V is TRBV18; perhaps TRBD2 as D (5 bases). Trimming took 3 bases from V and 4 from J, leaving 12 bases between them. This CDR3 is built from 14 residues. Germline CDR1 reads KGHSH; CDR2 reads LQKENI. The CDR3 protein is CASSPAAGLETQYF. For the CDR3, the DNA is TGTGCCAGCTCACCGGCGGCGGGCCTAGAGACCCAGTACTTC.

The V and J genes are TRBV19 and TRBJ2-1; maybe TRBD2 (5 bases). CDR1 is LNHDA, CDR2 SQIVND, per germline (reference sequence). The CDR3 loop spans 15 amino acids. The germline V and J ends were trimmed by 2 bases and 5 bases, with 13 bases remaining between them. CDR3 sequence (DNA): TGTGCCAGTAGTATATCGGATAGCGACCACAATGAGCAGTTCTTC. Translation gives CASSISDSDHNEQFF.

This clonotype was observed at least ten times. The chain has TRBV7-2 and TRBJ2-4; D might be TRBD2 (5 bases). CDR1 is SGHTA and CDR2 is FQGNSA in the germline V gene. This CDR3 spans 14 amino acids. Trimming pared 1 base from V and 9 bases from J, leaving 13 bases between. The DNA for the CDR3 is TGTGCCAGCAGCTTAGGGTTCGCTAGCCTCATTCAGTACTTC. Its protein is CASSLGFASLIQYF.

This clonotype has just a few counts. The gene calls are TRBV29-1 and TRBJ2-7; D uncertain. Trimming stripped 4 bases from V and 5 bases from J, with 12 bases between. Germline CDR1 and CDR2: SQVTM and ANQGSEA. This CDR3 has 12 residues. The CDR3: CSVVVSQNEQYF. In DNA, the CDR3 is TGCAGCGTTGTGGTATCTCAGAACGAGCAGTACTTC.

The rearrangement uses TRBV20-1 and TRBJ2-1; 8 bases match TRBD2. The CDR3 spans 16 residues. The germline CDR1 and CDR2 sequences are DFQATT and SNEGSKA (reference sequence). The J segment lost 2 bases and the V segment lost 1 base, leaving 7 bases of the junction unmatched. This CDR3 reads CSARGSLAGTYNEQFF. The CDR3 bases are TGCAGTGCTAGAGGTAGTCTAGCGGGCACCTACAATGAGCAGTTCTTC.

V and J are TRBV20-1 and TRBJ2-4; possible D gene TRBD2, 6 bases. The DNA matches TRBJ2-7 better at its end, which makes the J call doubtful. Germline V gene sequence: CDR1 DFQATT, CDR2 SNEGSKA (reference sequence). The CDR3 has 13 amino acids. CDR3 sequence reads: CSASPGLAYEQYF. Written as DNA, the CDR3 is TGCAGTGCTAGCCCGGGACTCGCCTACGAGCAGTACTTC.